Below are 2 T cell receptor beta chains sequenced from a single sample in a study of blood T cell repertoires in COVID-19. Profiling relied on immunoSEQ multiplex PCR, and the TCRdb table lists in-frame clones only, not all of them. The repertoire holds nearly 350,000 clones, with around nine tenths as singletons. Sequencing was done on a sample of peripheral blood. The source is a woman aged 18-35 years who had recovered from COVID-19.

The chain has TRBV2 and TRBJ2-1; 16 nucleotides match TRBD2. CDR3 length equals 13 residues. CDR1 SNHLY and CDR2 FYNNEI come from the germline V gene. V shed 7 bases and J 12 bases; nucleotides not matched to a gene: 3. DNA for the CDR3: TGTGCCAGCACGGGACTAGCGGGAGGGCGGCAGTTCTTC. Its translation is CASTGLAGGRQFF.

V and J are TRBV9 and TRBJ1-2; 7 bases align to TRBD1. The V gene's germline CDR1 is SGDLS and CDR2 YYNGEE. This CDR3 contains 14 residues. Unmatched junction bases numbered 10, after V lost 3 bases and J lost 8 bases. CDR3 sequence reads: CASSATTGAQGYTF. The DNA of the CDR3 is TGTGCCAGCAGCGCGACAACAGGGGCACAGGGCTACACCTTC.